These 32 T cell receptor beta chains originate from one sample sequenced in a study of response to subunit inactivated influenza vaccine. Via MiXCR, TCRdb re-called the RT-PCR reads, giving one row per CDR3 protein. There are some 500,000 distinct CDR3 sequences in the sample; 25% occur only once, and 1.9% lies in the top ten. This specimen consisted of CD4+ T cells sorted from PBMCs, obtained 4 to 6 days after vaccination. The source is a man aged 50 or older who received an inactivated influenza vaccine.

This chain uses TRBV10-2 with TRBJ2-7, with 8 bases that match TRBD2. In germline, CDR1 is WSHSY, CDR2 SAAADI. This CDR3 has 19 residues. V lost 0 bases, J lost 3 bases, and 16 bases stayed unmatched. The CDR3 sequence: CASSESTVPSGRVNYEQYF. In nucleotides, the CDR3 is TGCGCCAGCAGTGAGTCGACAGTTCCCAGCGGGAGAGTAAACTACGAGCAGTACTTC.

Many counts were recorded for this clonotype. The gene calls are TRBV25-1 and TRBJ1-3; D is perhaps TRBD1 (5 bases). This CDR3 spans 18 amino acids. CDR1 is MGHDK, CDR2 SYGVNS, per germline. Trimming cost V 3 bases and J 0 bases, with 18 bases left between them. CDR3 sequence (DNA): TGTGCCAGCAGTGAGCTCTACCCCGGGGGAAGCTCTGGAAACACCATATATTTT. Translating gives CASSELYPGGSSGNTIYF.

The table lists this clonotype with a few counts. This chain connects TRBV7-2 to TRBJ2-3; D is unclear. Deletions cut 4 bases from V and 7 bases from J, with 9 bases between. This CDR3 spans 12 amino acids. Per the germline V gene, CDR1 is SGHTA and CDR2 is FQGNSA. The CDR3 loop reads CASSSDRYTQYF. Here the CDR3 DNA reads TGTGCCAGCAGCTCGGACCGATATACGCAGTATTTT.

This clonotype has ten or more counts. The V call is TRBV12-3 or TRBV12-4, the J call TRBJ1-5; D uncertain. Trimming removed 3 bases at V and 6 bases at J, with 6 bases between. The CDR3 is 12 residues long. The CDR3 sequence is CASSFSGQPQHF. CDR3 sequence (DNA): TGTGCCAGCAGTTTCTCGGGTCAGCCCCAGCATTTT.

This sequence joins TRBV28 and TRBJ1-5; TRBD1 agrees at 7 bases. The CDR3 has 16 amino acids. J was trimmed by 9 bases and V by 2 bases; bases with no gene match: 13. Germline assignment: CDR1 MDHEN and CDR2 SYDVKM. In DNA form, the CDR3 reads TGTGCCAGCAGTTTAGAGGGACAGCCGGGGTTTGGGCCCCAGCATTTT. This translates into CASSLEGQPGFGPQHF. The full variable domain, rest sourced from reference TRBV28 and TRBJ1-5, is DVKVTQSSRYLVKRTGEKVFLECVQDMDHENMFWYRQDPGLGLRLIYFSYDVKMKEKGDIPEGYSVSREKKERFSLILESASTNQTSMYLCASSLEGQPGFGPQHFGDGTRLSIL.

J is TRBJ2-2 and V is TRBV7-2; D is undetermined. This CDR3 region has 16 residues. V shed 5 bases and J shed 1 base, with 14 bases lying between them. CDR1 is SGHTA, CDR2 FQGNSA, per germline. The CDR3 protein is CASSLKRTENTGELFF. The CDR3 region has the DNA TGTGCCAGCAGCCTGAAAAGGACGGAGAACACCGGGGAGCTGTTTTTT. Complete variable domain (other parts from reference TRBV7-2 and TRBJ2-2): GAGVSQSPSNKVTEKGKDVELRCDPISGHTALYWYRQSLGQGLEFLIYFQGNSAPDKSGLPSDRFSAERTGGSVSTLTIQRTQQEDSAVYLCASSLKRTENTGELFFGEGSRLTVL.

This sequence joins TRBV5-5 and TRBJ1-5; D gene uncertain. Germline loops: CDR1 SGHKS, CDR2 YYEKEE (reference sequence). The V end was cut by 4 bases, the J end by 0 bases, with 17 bases between. This CDR3 is 17 amino acids long. This CDR3 reads CASSPLGGDGSNQPQHF. DNA of the CDR3: TGTGCCAGCAGCCCACTCGGAGGCGATGGTAGCAATCAGCCCCAGCATTTT. Full variable domain (rest looked up from reference TRBV5-5 and TRBJ1-5): DAGVTQSPTHLIKTRGQQVTLRCSPISGHKSVSWYQQVLGQGPQFIFQYYEKEERGRGNFPDRFSARQFPNYSSELNVNALLLGDSALYLCASSPLGGDGSNQPQHFGDGTRLSIL.

This rearrangement joins TRBV7-8 to TRBJ2-1, with a tentative D call TRBD2 (6 bases). In germline, CDR1 is SGHVS, CDR2 FQNEAQ. Trimming removed 1 base at V and 3 bases at J, with 19 bases between. The CDR3 is 18 amino acids. DNA of the CDR3: TGTGCCAGCAGCTTAGGGGATCCGGGAGTAGCGGTCTACAATGAGCAGTTCTTC. Residues: CASSLGDPGVAVYNEQFF.

In this sample, this clonotype turned up a few times. The CDR3 region is CATSDLLSGELFF. The CDR3 DNA reads TGTGCCACCAGTGATTTGCTCTCCGGGGAGCTGTTTTTT. V gene TRBV24-1 combines with J gene TRBJ2-2; unclear D gene. Per the germline V gene, CDR1 is KGHDR and CDR2 is SFDVKD. Between the trimmed V and J ends, which lost 0 bases and 6 bases, there was a span of 4 bases. The CDR3 has 13 residues.

CDR3: CASSSGTGGSSPLHF. Written as DNA, the CDR3 is TGTGCCAGCAGTTCCGGGACAGGGGGAAGTTCACCCCTCCACTTT. The J gene is TRBJ1-6, the V gene TRBV7-9, with TRBD1 matching 11 bases. Germline trimming cut 6 bases from V and 9 bases from J; bases unmatched to any gene: 7. In germline, CDR1 is SEHNR, CDR2 FQNEAQ (reference sequence). CDR3 length equals 15 residues.

A few counts support this clonotype. The rearrangement links TRBV7-9 to TRBJ2-2; a possible D gene is TRBD2 (6 bases). Germline V lookup: CDR1 SEHNR, CDR2 FQNEAQ (reference sequence). V was cut by 3 bases and J by 3 bases, with 14 bases left in between. CDR3 length equals 16 residues. CDR3: CASSLPGTVDTGELFF. The CDR3 DNA sequence: TGTGCCAGCAGCTTGCCGGGGACTGTTGACACCGGGGAGCTGTTTTTT.

This chain uses TRBV27 with TRBJ1-6; TRBD1 is a possible D gene (6 bases). Germline V gene data show CDR1 as MNHEY and CDR2 as SMNVEV (reference sequence). This CDR3 is built from 15 residues. Trimming shortened V by 5 bases and J by 0 bases, and 8 bases separated the two germline ends. The CDR3 region has the DNA TGTGCCAGCAGTGGACAGTACTCCTATAATTCACCCCTCCACTTT. It encodes CASSGQYSYNSPLHF.

This clonotype was counted between two and nine times. Here the CDR3 DNA reads TGTGCCAGCAGCGTAGCGGGGGGGGCGGCCTACAATGAGCAGTTCTTC. This encodes CASSVAGGAAYNEQFF. The chain is built from TRBV9 and TRBJ2-1; TRBD2 aligns across 8 bases. V shed 0 bases, J shed 2 bases, and the junction held 4 bases outside the gene matches. The germline gives CDR1 SGDLS, CDR2 YYNGEE. CDR3 length equals 16 residues.

The rearrangement uses TRBV20-1 and TRBJ2-1, with a weak D call TRBD2 (6 bases). Germline values: CDR1 DFQATT, CDR2 SNEGSKA (reference sequence). CDR3 length: 13 residues. CDR3 in amino acids: CGTGELSYNEQFF. CDR3 nucleotide sequence: TGCGGAACGGGGGAGCTCTCCTACAATGAGCAGTTCTTC.

The genes are TRBV20-1 and TRBJ2-7; D tentatively reads TRBD1 or TRBD2 (5 bases each). V was clipped by 5 bases and J by 3 bases, with 8 bases between them. The CDR3 runs to 11 residues. CDR1 is DFQATT and CDR2 is SNEGSKA in the germline V gene (reference sequence). The CDR3 region has the DNA TGCAGTGCTCAGGGAGTCTACGAGCAGTACTTC. This encodes CSAQGVYEQYF.

CDR3 region: CASRKPGQRNTEAFF. DNA for the CDR3: TGCGCCAGCAGGAAACCGGGACAACGGAACACTGAAGCTTTCTTT. V usage is TRBV4-1 and J usage is TRBJ1-1; D may be TRBD1 (6 bases). Germline V gene data show CDR1 as MGHRA and CDR2 as YSYEKL. The CDR3 is made up of 15 amino acids. V lost 6 bases and J 1 base, leaving 15 bases between the germline ends.

The table lists this clonotype with many counts. The chain employs TRBV28 and TRBJ2-1; D gene ambiguous. Germline V gene sequence: CDR1 MDHEN, CDR2 SYDVKM. The V end was cut by 3 bases, the J end by 7 bases, with 1 base between. The CDR3 has 10 residues. Here the CDR3 reads CASSLNEQFF. As DNA, the CDR3 is TGTGCCAGCAGTTTGAATGAGCAGTTCTTC.

The chain carries TRBV5-1 and TRBJ1-1; TRBD1 aligns across 9 bases. The CDR3 totals 16 residues. J gave up 1 base and V 1 base, and 5 bases lay outside the gene matches. The V gene's germline CDR1 is SGHRS and CDR2 YFSETQ. The CDR3 loop reads CASSLSPGQGNTEAFF. The CDR3, as DNA: TGCGCCAGCAGCTTGAGCCCGGGACAGGGGAACACTGAAGCTTTCTTT.

The rearrangement links TRBV7-2 to TRBJ1-4; no clear D. The CDR3 extends over 13 amino acids. V gave up 2 bases and J gave up 4 bases, with 5 bases separating them. CDR1 and CDR2 (germline): SGHTA, FQGNSA. CDR3 in amino acids: CASSLQLNEKLFF. The CDR3 nucleotides are TGTGCCAGCAGCTTACAGCTTAATGAAAAACTGTTTTTT.

There are many counts of this clonotype. This sequence joins TRBV29-1 and TRBJ2-1; 7 nucleotides match TRBD2. Unmatched junction bases numbered 7, after V lost 0 bases and J lost 2 bases. Germline V gene sequence: CDR1 SQVTM, CDR2 ANQGSEA. The CDR3 contains 16 residues. The CDR3 is CSVEDSLAETYNEQFF. The DNA for the CDR3 is TGCAGCGTTGAAGATTCTCTAGCGGAGACCTACAATGAGCAGTTCTTC.

This clonotype showed up just a few times. This chain uses TRBV15 with TRBJ2-7; D uncertain. V was clipped by 4 bases and J by 9 bases, with 10 bases between them. The germline CDR1 and CDR2 sequences are LNHNV and YYDKDF (reference sequence). CDR3 length equals 11 residues. The CDR3 loop reads CATSTRSRQYF. DNA of the CDR3: TGTGCCACCAGCACCAGGTCGCGGCAGTACTTC.

This clonotype occurred a few times. CDR3 nucleotides: TGCAGCCTTTTGATGGACAGGGGGAAGACCCAGTACTTC. This codes for CSLLMDRGKTQYF. V is TRBV20-1 and J is TRBJ2-5; TRBD1 aligns across 10 bases. Germline CDR1 DFQATT, CDR2 SNEGSKA (reference sequence). This CDR3 region has 13 residues.

This clonotype was seen a handful of times. J is TRBJ2-1 and V is TRBV30; TRBD2 is a possible D gene (6 bases). The V gene's germline CDR1 is GTSNPN and CDR2 SVGIG (reference sequence). The CDR3 sequence is 13 residues long. V lost 4 bases and J 7 bases, leaving 14 bases between the germline ends. CDR3 nucleotides: TGTGCCTGGAATCCACAGGCGGGGAATGAGCAGTTCTTC. Protein sequence: CAWNPQAGNEQFF.

The chain links TRBV20-1 to TRBJ2-7; the D is unclear. CDR1 is DFQATT and CDR2 is SNEGSKA in the germline V gene (reference sequence). The CDR3 is 15 residues long. The V end lost 0 bases, the J end lost 5 bases, and 17 bases lay between the germline ends. CDR3 in amino acids: CSARDHGLPRDEQYF. The CDR3 DNA is TGCAGTGCTAGAGATCACGGCCTACCTAGAGACGAGCAGTACTTC.

This clonotype was found many times. This chain joins TRBV15 and TRBJ2-1; maybe TRBD2 (6 bases). V lost 3 bases to trimming and J lost 4 bases, with 10 bases between them. Looked up from germline, CDR1 is LNHNV and CDR2 is YYDKDF (reference sequence). The CDR3 runs to 14 residues. The CDR3 DNA is TGTGCCACCAGCAGGAGCGGGTCTTACAATGAGCAGTTCTTC. It is translated as CATSRSGSYNEQFF.

The chain recombines TRBV5-1 with TRBJ2-7, with D possibly being TRBD1 or TRBD2 (5 bases each). This CDR3 comprises 17 residues. In germline, CDR1 is SGHRS, CDR2 YFSETQ. V dropped 1 base and J dropped 0 bases, with 17 bases sitting between them. The CDR3 DNA reads TGCGCCAGCAGCTTGCAACCCGGGACGGTGAGCTCCTACGAGCAGTACTTC. Amino acid sequence: CASSLQPGTVSSYEQYF.

This clonotype occurred a few times. This sequence joins TRBV5-1 and TRBJ2-7; TRBD1 agrees at 7 bases. CDR1 is SGHRS and CDR2 is YFSETQ in the germline V gene. J lost 0 bases, V lost 0 bases, and 3 bases had no gene match. The CDR3 is 15 amino acids. As DNA, the CDR3 is TGCGCCAGCAGCTTGGAACAGGGGAGCTCCTACGAGCAGTACTTC. Protein: CASSLEQGSSYEQYF.

The V call is TRBV4-3, the J call TRBJ2-1; D may be TRBD2 (5 bases). V was trimmed by 4 bases and J by 4 bases, leaving 17 bases between them. CDR3 size: 16 residues. Germline V gene data show CDR1 as LGHNA and CDR2 as YSLEER. The CDR3 bases are TGCGCCAGCAGCCTCTCATACCGGTCGGGGTACAATGAGCAGTTCTTC. Its protein product is CASSLSYRSGYNEQFF.

This clonotype was seen more than once but under ten times. V usage is TRBV18 and J usage is TRBJ2-3, with unresolved D. This CDR3 is 14 amino acids long. From germline, CDR1 is KGHSH and CDR2 LQKENI. Trimming removed 2 bases at V and 2 bases at J, with 8 bases between. CDR3 loop: CASSPVRLTDTQYF. In nucleotides, the CDR3 is TGTGCCAGCTCACCAGTCAGACTCACAGATACGCAGTATTTT.

This clonotype was seen only a few times. The rearrangement joins TRBV18 to TRBJ2-1; TRBD2 is a possible D gene (6 bases). The V gene's germline CDR1 is KGHSH and CDR2 LQKENI. The CDR3 contains 13 residues. Trimming took off 3 bases at V and 9 bases at J, with 12 bases between the two ends. CDR3 nucleotide sequence: TGTGCCAGCTCACCCGTGTCCGGGGGTGAGCAGTTCTTC. Residues: CASSPVSGGEQFF.

This clonotype was observed a handful of times. V gene TRBV20-1 combines with J gene TRBJ1-6; possibly TRBD1 for D (5 bases). Germline assignment: CDR1 DFQATT and CDR2 SNEGSKA (reference sequence). This CDR3 is 16 amino acids long. V lost 3 bases and J 1 base, leaving 13 bases between the germline ends. The CDR3 is CSASWTSRSYNSPLHF. The CDR3 region has the DNA TGCAGTGCTAGCTGGACATCTAGGTCCTATAATTCACCCCTCCACTTT.

The chain employs TRBV18 and TRBJ2-1, with TRBD1 matching over 9 bases. The CDR3 sequence is 15 residues long. V lost 0 bases to trimming and J lost 7 bases; unmatched junction nucleotides: 4. CDR1 is KGHSH, CDR2 LQKENI, per germline. In DNA form, the CDR3 reads TGTGCCAGCTCACCACCAGGACAGGGGCCGAATGAGCAGTTCTTC. The encoded protein is CASSPPGQGPNEQFF.